This TCR beta chain was identified in a study of breast tumors, draining lymph nodes, adjacent tissues. The table lists this clonotype with many counts. TCRdb used MiXCR to reprocess the multiplex PCR reads, holding one entry per CDR3 protein. The profile shows under 250,000 distinct CDR3 sequences, less than 40% of them singletons. The V end lost 1 base, the J end lost 0 bases, and 8 bases lay between the germline ends. CDR3 length equals 16 residues. Germline loops: CDR1 KGHDR, CDR2 SFDVKD. The lymph nodes were axillary draining lymph nodes from breast cancer patients. The genes are TRBV24-1 and TRBJ2-2, with D possibly matching TRBD1 (6 bases). Sequences were obtained from axillary lymph node tissue. The sequence was obtained from a female donor with breast cancer. Some clones in this sample may be carry-over from other donors' samples. The CDR3 protein is CATSDFGTTNTGELFF. The CDR3 region has the DNA TGTGCCACCAGTGATTTTGGGACAACGAACACCGGGGAGCTGTTTTTT.